This is a list of T cell receptor beta chains from one sample in a study of spatial heterogeneity in lung cancer. TCRdb ran MiXCR on the 5' RACE reads and lists one entry per CDR3 protein. The table includes about 100,000 distinct CDR3 sequences, 4.4% detected once. The source material was lung tumor tissue, sampled at surgery. Receptors were obtained from a male donor with early-stage non-small cell lung cancer. Each CDR3 is given with its conserved first and last residue. The order of the fields is V gene, clone size, D gene, J gene, CDR3 DNA, CDR3 protein. The D gene is left open where the match is weak. The listing skips clone size in some rows; elsewhere it reads once, few, many or a size class.

v_call: TRBV28
clone_size: many
d_call: .
j_call: TRBJ2-7
cdr3_nt: TGTGCCAGCAGTTTATCAGGGGCTTACGAGCAGTACTTC
cdr3_aa: CASSLSGAYEQYF

v_call: TRBV28
clone_size: many
d_call: .
j_call: TRBJ1-3
cdr3_nt: TGTGCCAGCAGTTCTGCCGGGGACGGAGGAAACACCATATATTTT
cdr3_aa: CASSSAGDGGNTIYF

v_call: TRBV7-9
clone_size: few
d_call: .
j_call: TRBJ2-5
cdr3_nt: TGTGCCAGCAGCTCCCTTAGGCAGTACCAAGAGACCCAGTACTTC
cdr3_aa: CASSSLRQYQETQYF

v_call: TRBV5-5
clone_size: many
d_call: TRBD1
j_call: TRBJ1-4
cdr3_nt: TGTGCCAGCAGCCTGGGACAGGGCACAAGATTTTGGTTTTTT
cdr3_aa: CASSLGQGTRFWFF

v_call: TRBV18
clone_size: many
d_call: .
j_call: TRBJ2-5
cdr3_nt: TGTGCCAGCCTCCCCCGTAAGGGGGAGACCCAGTACTTC
cdr3_aa: CASLPRKGETQYF

v_call: TRBV6-6
clone_size: .
d_call: .
j_call: TRBJ2-5
cdr3_nt: TGTGCCATCAAGACGGGGCCAGAGACCCAGTACTTC
cdr3_aa: CAIKTGPETQYF

v_call: TRBV7-9
clone_size: .
d_call: TRBD2
j_call: TRBJ2-2
cdr3_nt: TGTGCCAGCAGCTTAGGCACTAGCGGAACCGGGGAGCTGTTTTTT
cdr3_aa: CASSLGTSGTGELFF

v_call: TRBV29-1
clone_size: many
d_call: TRBD2
j_call: TRBJ2-7
cdr3_nt: TGCAGCGCAGCGGGAGACGGGTACGAGCAGTACTTC
cdr3_aa: CSAAGDGYEQYF

v_call: TRBV19
clone_size: few
d_call: .
j_call: TRBJ2-4
cdr3_nt: TGTGCCAGTAGTTCAGGGACTGACTCTCAGTACTTC
cdr3_aa: CASSSGTDSQYF

v_call: TRBV5-1
clone_size: many
d_call: TRBD2
j_call: TRBJ2-3
cdr3_nt: TGCGCCAGCAGCTCTTCGGGAGGTCTCACAGATACGCAGTATTTT
cdr3_aa: CASSSSGGLTDTQYF

v_call: TRBV5-1
clone_size: many
d_call: .
j_call: TRBJ2-7
cdr3_nt: TGCGCCAGCAGCCCGAGGGGAGGCGGAAGCTCCTACGAGCAGTACTTC
cdr3_aa: CASSPRGGGSSYEQYF

v_call: TRBV20-1
clone_size: many
d_call: .
j_call: TRBJ2-7
cdr3_nt: TGCAGTGCTAGGGCGGGTGCAGACTACGAGCAGTACTTC
cdr3_aa: CSARAGADYEQYF

v_call: TRBV6-6
clone_size: few
d_call: .
j_call: TRBJ2-1
cdr3_nt: TGTGCCAGCGGCCCCGGGGGATCCTACAATGAGCAGTTCTTC
cdr3_aa: CASGPGGSYNEQFF

v_call: TRBV10-3
clone_size: many
d_call: .
j_call: TRBJ2-2
cdr3_nt: TGTGCCATCAGGACAAGACAGAACACCGGGGAGCTGTTTTTT
cdr3_aa: CAIRTRQNTGELFF

v_call: TRBV28
clone_size: many
d_call: TRBD1
j_call: TRBJ2-1
cdr3_nt: TGTGCCACCGAGGGGGCCACAGGGGTCTCCTACAATGAGCAGTTCTTC
cdr3_aa: CATEGATGVSYNEQFF

v_call: TRBV28
clone_size: many
d_call: .
j_call: TRBJ2-7
cdr3_nt: TGTGCCAGCACCTCTAGCCCAGGAACCTACGAGCAGTACTTC
cdr3_aa: CASTSSPGTYEQYF

v_call: TRBV14
clone_size: .
d_call: TRBD1
j_call: TRBJ1-1
cdr3_nt: TGTGCCAGCAGACAACAGGGGGCAGGTTCGGCTTTCTTT
cdr3_aa: CASRQQGAGSAFF

v_call: TRBV7-9
clone_size: many
d_call: .
j_call: TRBJ2-5
cdr3_nt: TGTGCCAGCAGCTTCCGCCAGAAGACCTATACCTACCAAGAGACCCAGTACTTC
cdr3_aa: CASSFRQKTYTYQETQYF

v_call: TRBV6-6
clone_size: many
d_call: TRBD2
j_call: TRBJ2-7
cdr3_nt: TGTGCCGCCGGGGGGTGGGATTTCTACGAGCAGTACTTC
cdr3_aa: CAAGGWDFYEQYF

v_call: TRBV6-5
clone_size: many
d_call: TRBD2
j_call: TRBJ2-1
cdr3_nt: TGTGCCAGCAGTTATACTAGCGGAGCCCACTACAATGAGCAGTTCTTC
cdr3_aa: CASSYTSGAHYNEQFF

v_call: TRBV5-5
clone_size: .
d_call: .
j_call: TRBJ1-1
cdr3_nt: TGTGCCAGCAGCCCGACCATCACGACTGAAGCTTTCTTT
cdr3_aa: CASSPTITTEAFF

v_call: TRBV2
clone_size: many
d_call: TRBD2
j_call: TRBJ2-3
cdr3_nt: TGTGCCAGCAGGGGGAGCGGGGCTTTTGACACAGATACGCAGTATTTT
cdr3_aa: CASRGSGAFDTDTQYF

v_call: TRBV18
clone_size: many
d_call: .
j_call: TRBJ1-1
cdr3_nt: TGTGCCAGCTCACCTCGTAGGGACCCCGTGGACACTGAAGCTTTCTTT
cdr3_aa: CASSPRRDPVDTEAFF

v_call: TRBV10-3
clone_size: few
d_call: TRBD1
j_call: TRBJ2-7
cdr3_nt: TGTGCCATCAGTGAGTTGACAGGGGGAGAGCAGTACTTC
cdr3_aa: CAISELTGGEQYF

v_call: TRBV4-1
clone_size: .
d_call: .
j_call: TRBJ2-6
cdr3_nt: TGCGCCAGCAGCCAAGGGACCGACAGGGCCAACGTCCTGACTTTC
cdr3_aa: CASSQGTDRANVLTF